This entry lists 9 T cell receptor beta chains sequenced from one sample in a study of tumor-infiltrating lymphocytes in localized non-small cell lung cancer. Libraries were prepared by immunoSEQ multiplex PCR; TCRdb keeps only in-frame clonotypes and omits some of them. In the table there are 15,000 to 20,000 clones, roughly three quarters of which are singletons. Source material: lung tumor tissue. These receptors were obtained from a human donor with non-small cell lung cancer.

The V call is TRBV5-4, the J call TRBJ2-1, with 9 bases aligning to TRBD1. The CDR3 totals 15 residues. V dropped 4 bases and J dropped 4; count of bases not matched to a gene: 6. CDR1 is SGHNT, CDR2 YYREEE, per germline (reference sequence). The CDR3 region has the DNA TGTGCCAGCAGCACCACCGGGACAGGGTACAATGAGCAGTTCTTC. Residues: CASSTTGTGYNEQFF.

This clone was counted between two and nine times. The chain employs TRBV5-8 and TRBJ1-5; weak D call: TRBD1 (6 bases). Germline values: CDR1 SGHTS, CDR2 YDEGEE. The CDR3 consists of 16 residues. The ends were cut back, 1 base at V and 0 bases at J, with 11 bases in the middle. CDR3 sequence (DNA): TGTGCCAGCAGCTTGACAAGGGGGACTAGCAATCAGCCCCAGCATTTT. Protein: CASSLTRGTSNQPQHF.

The V and J genes are TRBV7-3 and TRBJ2-3, with a weak D call TRBD2 (6 bases). Trimming shortened V by 1 base and J by 4 bases, and 12 bases separated the two germline ends. The length of the CDR3 is 15 residues. Looked up from germline, CDR1 is SGHTA and CDR2 is FQGTGA. The CDR3 spells CASSLIAVGADTQYF. The CDR3 DNA is TGTGCCAGCAGCTTAATAGCGGTCGGGGCAGATACGCAGTATTTT. The full variable domain, with the rest looked up from reference TRBV7-3 and TRBJ2-3, is GAGVSQTPSNKVTEKGKYVELRCDPISGHTALYWYRQSLGQGPEFLIYFQGTGAADDSGLPNDRFFAVRPEGSVSTLKIQRTERGDSAVYLCASSLIAVGADTQYFGPGTRLTVL.

The CDR3 is CASSRQGMRDQPQHF. The CDR3 bases are TGTGCCAGCAGTCGACAGGGGATGAGAGATCAGCCCCAGCATTTT. The J gene is TRBJ1-5, the V gene TRBV27, with 8 bases matching TRBD1. V shed 5 bases and J 5 bases; nucleotides not matched to a gene: 8. Looked up from germline, CDR1 is MNHEY and CDR2 is SMNVEV (reference sequence). The CDR3 extends over 15 amino acids.

The chain links TRBV7-9 to TRBJ1-4; D not certain. Trimming pared 1 base from V and 8 bases from J, leaving 14 bases between. The germline CDR1 and CDR2 sequences are SEHNR and FQNEAQ (reference sequence). There are 15 residues in the CDR3. This CDR3 reads CASSLGRQGREKLFF. The CDR3 DNA sequence: TGTGCCAGCAGCTTAGGGAGACAAGGGAGAGAAAAACTGTTTTTT.

The V call is TRBV7-3, the J call TRBJ2-1, with 7 bases fitting TRBD2. This CDR3 spans 15 amino acids. From germline, CDR1 is SGHTA and CDR2 FQGTGA. The V segment lost 5 bases and the J segment 2 bases; nucleotides outside the gene matches: 6. The CDR3 region is CASSQERGPYNEQFF. The CDR3 nucleotides are TGTGCCAGCAGCCAGGAGCGGGGACCCTACAATGAGCAGTTCTTC. Full variable domain (outside the CDR3, taken from reference TRBV7-3 and TRBJ2-1): GAGVSQTPSNKVTEKGKYVELRCDPISGHTALYWYRQSLGQGPEFLIYFQGTGAADDSGLPNDRFFAVRPEGSVSTLKIQRTERGDSAVYLCASSQERGPYNEQFFGPGTRLTVL.

The chain couples TRBV6-5 to TRBJ2-7; 9 nucleotides agree with TRBD1. CDR3 size: 15 residues. Germline V gene data show CDR1 as MNHEY and CDR2 as SVGAGI. Trimming cost V 6 bases and J 2 bases; bases outside gene matches: 8. In DNA, the CDR3 is TGTGCCAGCAGCAAACGGGACAGGGATACCTACGAGCAGTACTTC. This translates into CASSKRDRDTYEQYF.

This clone was seen just once. The chain is built from TRBV29-1 and TRBJ1-2; D unclear. The CDR3 contains 11 residues. V dropped 1 base and J dropped 8 bases, with 8 bases sitting between them. Germline CDR1 and CDR2: SQVTM and ANQGSEA. The chain's CDR3 is CSVEGAGGYTF. Written as DNA, the CDR3 is TGCAGCGTTGAAGGGGCGGGGGGCTACACCTTC.

The rearrangement joins TRBV4-3 to TRBJ1-2; D perhaps matches TRBD1 (5 bases). Trimming took 3 bases from V and 5 from J, leaving 10 bases between them. This CDR3 contains 13 residues. Per the germline V gene, CDR1 is LGHNA and CDR2 is YSLEER. In nucleotides, the CDR3 is TGCGCCAGCAGCCATACAGGTGGTTATGGCTACACCTTC. Protein: CASSHTGGYGYTF.